The TCR beta chain described here comes from a study of shared clonotypes between healthy human individuals. Points from the study as a whole: Relative to memory subsets, naive subsets generally showed larger estimated richness.

Germline V gene data show CDR1 as SGDLS and CDR2 as YYNGEE. The CDR3 extends over 15 amino acids. V lost 6 bases and J 4 bases, leaving 19 bases between the germline ends. Remarks on this clone: Its antigen is as yet unknown.

The table came from immunoSEQ multiplex PCR; TCRdb's copy has only in-frame clones and leaves some out. The profile covers 1,500,000 or so clones, with just under 99% appearing a single time and 0.36% taken by the ten largest. The material sequenced was naive CD4+ T cells sorted from blood. The subset here: CD45RA+ positively selected. This TCR was recovered from a man younger than 45 in good health. The chain is built from TRBV9 and TRBJ1-2; D is unresolved. Here the CDR3 reads CASTPTGFKLYGYTF. CDR3 DNA: TGTGCCAGCACTCCAACCGGTTTCAAGCTCTATGGCTACACCTTC. Filled out from reference TRBV9 and TRBJ1-2, the complete variable domain reads DSGVTQTPKHLITATGQRVTLRCSPRSGDLSVYWYQQSLDQGLQFLIQYYNGEERAKGNILERFSAQQFPDLHSELNLSSLELGDSALYFCASTPTGFKLYGYTFGSGTRLTVV.